This TCR beta chain is from a study of regulatory T cells in long-lasting Graves disease. To make TCR beta libraries, researchers used iRepertoire HTBI primers and Arm-PCR of CDR3 regions. MiXCR, applied by TCRdb to the multiplex PCR reads, yields one record per CDR3 protein. The data show 450,000 or so distinct CDR3 sequences, with about a fifth seen just once and under 9% held by the top ten. The time point was: persistent/refractory GD, antithyroid drugs over 5 years with positive TRAb. The TCR library was made from RNA extracted from PBMCs. A few counts support this clonotype. Its specificity is unknown. The CDR3 is made up of 14 amino acids. J lost 6 bases, V lost 6 bases, and 8 bases had no gene match. Germline V gene sequence: CDR1 DFQATT, CDR2 SNEGSKA (reference sequence). Overall study results and limits: Sampling was limited to peripheral blood rather than thyroid tissue.

The V call is TRBV20-1, the J call TRBJ1-5, with 10 bases fitting TRBD1. This sequence was found in a female donor with Graves disease. The source material was peripheral blood mononuclear cells (PBMCs), sampled when the disease was refractory, from a patient treated with antithyroid drugs. CDR3 nucleotide sequence: TGCAGTGCCAAACCGGGACAGGGGCTTCAGCCCCAGCATTTT. This codes for CSAKPGQGLQPQHF.